This paragraph covers one TCR beta chain sequence. There is no known antigen for this receptor. Base qualities are not recorded, but no much larger clone differs from it by a single base. These data belong to a study of shared clonotypes between healthy human individuals (dated by TCRdb to about 2020). At the level of the whole study: The cohort included three men and a couple of women between 18 and 49 years of age. For each donor, CD4 naive and CD4 memory were each given three plates, CD8 naive was given two plates, and CD8 memory was given one plate. To estimate repertoire size and how much clonotypes are shared between individuals, the study performed deep sequencing of blood TCR repertoires from a few healthy adults. Different laboratories and diverse techniques were used to prepare libraries and sequence TCR repertoires, to increase sequencing depth and limit assay-specific biases. Between about 0.85 and 8.9 billion PBMCs per donor were obtained by leukapheresis.

The donors were healthy, HIV-negative adults with no recently reported acute infections or vaccinations. Every donor was a Caucasian adult residing in Nashville, Tennessee, USA. CD4+ T cells were enriched by magnetic negative selection; naive cells were then positively selected on CD45RA, and the negative fraction formed the memory subset. After blood collection by leukapheresis, PBMCs were isolated using Ficoll-Histopaque density gradient centrifugation and then cryopreserved in the vapor phase of liquid nitrogen. Analytical flow cytometry was used to check the purity and quantity of each magnetically sorted T cell population. Genomic DNA was isolated from each sorted fraction and quantified by UV absorbance on a Nanodrop 2000c. Findings and caveats that apply to the study as a whole: The genetic and exposure-history diversity represented was limited by the small number of donors. Rarefaction of sorted-subset datasets indicated incomplete sequencing despite the large sequencing depth. Only blood was sampled, and tissue TCR repertoires likely differ from those in blood. Higher generation probabilities were observed for clonotypes shared by all four sorted-subset donors than for non-shared clonotypes. Across four donors, approximately 5% of naive CD4, roughly 3.5% of naive CD8, 2.3% of memory CD4, and 0.4% of memory CD8 clonotypes were shared. Based on pairwise subsampling, the degree of clonotype sharing among donors was expected to be affected by sequencing depth. Naive subsets generally had larger estimated clonotype richness than memory subsets did.

TCR CDR3 regions were amplified from genomic DNA by multiplex PCR using the deep immunoSEQ assay. Genomic DNA extracted from each cell subset was distributed evenly over all wells of several immunoSEQ 96-well plates, and each plate served as one replicate. Each replicate PCR for sorted subsets received approximately 220 ng genomic DNA, equal to tens of thousands of T cell genomes. Purified libraries were measured with a Qubit 3.0 fluorometer, size-checked on a Bioanalyzer 2100, and measured again with the KAPA Library Quantification kit. Each immunoSEQ 96-well plate was sequenced on its own single-read 150-cycle Illumina NextSeq 550 flow cell. The source study handled its data this way. Because the immunoSEQ output held only junctional sequences and lacked quality scores, the filtering could not match the filtering applied to full-length reads. To assign V/J genes and CDR3, sequences were annotated using PyIR, a Python wrapper for IgBLAST v1.9, with IMGT germline references. Reads were removed for weak V/J assignments (E-value above 1e-6), missing CDR3, stop codons, out-of-frame junctions, or ambiguous translated residues. V3J clonotypes were defined as sequences sharing an identical inferred V gene, J gene, and CDR3 amino acid sequence. Percentage overlap between repertoires was calculated by dividing the number of shared unique clonotypes by the size of the smaller repertoire. Richness of each repertoire was evaluated using RTK rarefaction, the Chao1 estimator, and Recon v2.1 estimates of unobserved clonotypes. Generation probabilities for all TCRbeta clonotypes obtained by the gDNA method from several donors were computed using OLGA. What TCRdb holds here is the immuneACCESS table cut down to in-frame rearrangements. Part of the clones is not present; checked against another copy, under half of the missing clones reflect an unresolved V gene, and the others are unexplained. V, J and clone size reflect that table, while D and trimming were determined from the DNA. The sample table shows roughly 1 million clones, and about 75% are seen once. Clones ranked in the top ten supply about 1.5% of the sample.

Taken from cysteine to phenylalanine, the CDR3 has 18 residues. Of the read, only the CDR3 DNA is kept; its 54 bases are in frame from base 1. In the germline V gene (reference sequence), CDR1 corresponds to PRHDT and CDR2 to FYEKMQ. V and J are trimmed by 5 bases and 0 bases, and the gene matches miss 12 bases of the junction. The V gene is TRBV13 and the J gene is TRBJ2-7, and TRBD2 matches 11 of the central bases. The sequence was collected from a man between 18 and 29 years old in good health. The sequencing input was memory CD4+ T cells sorted from blood. The cell subset or site label, read with the paper, signifies: CD45RA-negative fraction. The CDR3 protein sequence reads: CASSPVGLADSPSYEQYF. The nucleotide sequence reads as follows: TGTGCCAGCAGCCCTGTGGGACTAGCGGACTCTCCCTCCTACGAGCAGTACTTC.